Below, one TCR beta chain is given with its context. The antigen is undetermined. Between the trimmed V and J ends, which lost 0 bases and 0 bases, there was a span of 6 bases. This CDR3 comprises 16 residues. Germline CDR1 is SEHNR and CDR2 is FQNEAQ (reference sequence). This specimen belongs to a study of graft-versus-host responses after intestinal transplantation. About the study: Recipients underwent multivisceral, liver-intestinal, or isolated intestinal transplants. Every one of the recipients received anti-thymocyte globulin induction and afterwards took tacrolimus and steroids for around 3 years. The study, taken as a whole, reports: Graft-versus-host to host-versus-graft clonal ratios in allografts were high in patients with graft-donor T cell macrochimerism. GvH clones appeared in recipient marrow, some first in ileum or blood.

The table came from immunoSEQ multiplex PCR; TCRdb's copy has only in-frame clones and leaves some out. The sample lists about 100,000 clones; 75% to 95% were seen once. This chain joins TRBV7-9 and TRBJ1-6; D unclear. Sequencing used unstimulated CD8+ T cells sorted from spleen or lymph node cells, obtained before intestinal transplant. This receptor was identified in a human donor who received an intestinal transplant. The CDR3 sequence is CASSLAPSSYNSPLHF. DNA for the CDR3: TGTGCCAGCAGCTTAGCCCCCTCCTCCTATAATTCACCCCTCCACTTT.